These 9 T cell receptor beta chains were sequenced from one sample in a study of PD-1 blockade in classical Hodgkin lymphoma. Relapse after autologous stem cell transplantation occurred in every patient, and brentuximab vedotin exposure varied. The protocol was immunoSEQ multiplex PCR, while the TCRdb copy is restricted to in-frame clones and leaves out a portion. The profile shows tens of thousands of clones, 71% of them singletons. The sequencing here drew on peripheral blood mononuclear cells (PBMCs), taken before the second cycle of nivolumab. These receptors were collected from a human donor with classical Hodgkin lymphoma.

The V call is TRBV9, the J call TRBJ1-3; D perhaps matches TRBD1 (5 bases). The CDR3 spans 13 residues. Germline-derived CDR1 and CDR2 are SGDLS and YYNGEE. The V and J ends lost 3 bases and 14 bases respectively, with 18 bases between them. The CDR3 bases are TGTGCCAGCAGCGCGATAGGACGGGGCCGTGTATATTTT. Translated: CASSAIGRGRVYF.

This clone was observed a few times. The rearrangement links TRBV5-1 to TRBJ2-1; 8 bases are a match to TRBD1. In germline, CDR1 is SGHRS, CDR2 YFSETQ. The CDR3 is made up of 15 amino acids. V shed 4 bases, J shed 12 bases, and the junction held 15 bases outside the gene matches. The CDR3 sequence: CASSAGQDLSSRQFF. The CDR3 DNA reads TGCGCCAGCAGCGCGGGACAGGACTTATCAAGTAGGCAGTTCTTC. The variable domain in full, with the rest retrieved from reference TRBV5-1 and TRBJ2-1, is KAGVTQTPRYLIKTRGQQVTLSCSPISGHRSVSWYQQTPGQGLQFLFEYFSETQRNKGNFPGRFSGRQFSNSRSEMNVSTLELGDSALYLCASSAGQDLSSRQFFGPGTRLTVL.

There are a few counts of this clone. The rearrangement links TRBV7-9 to TRBJ1-1; a weak D match, TRBD1 (6 bases). CDR3 length equals 15 residues. The V gene's germline CDR1 is SEHNR and CDR2 FQNEAQ (reference sequence). V was pared by 3 bases and J by 5 bases, with 16 bases between. The CDR3 protein is CASSFMTGRGTEAFF. The CDR3 nucleotides read TGTGCCAGCAGCTTCATGACAGGAAGAGGGACTGAAGCTTTCTTT.

This rearrangement joins TRBV15 to TRBJ1-4; possibly TRBD1 for D (6 bases). The CDR3 length is 16 residues. Germline CDR1 is LNHNV and CDR2 is YYDKDF (reference sequence). The V and J ends lost 1 base and 3 bases respectively, with 12 bases between them. CDR3 sequence (DNA): TGTGCCACCAGCAGAGTGGCAGGGGTGGCTAATGAAAAACTGTTTTTT. Residues: CATSRVAGVANEKLFF.

This clone was detected only once. The gene calls are TRBV29-1 and TRBJ2-2; possible D gene TRBD1, 6 bases. CDR1 is SQVTM, CDR2 ANQGSEA, per germline. The CDR3 loop spans 15 amino acids. The V end was cut by 5 bases, the J end by 6 bases, with 19 bases between. CDR3 nucleotides: TGCAGCGTTCTGGTCGGCAGGGGCGGAGCCGGGGAGCTGTTTTTT. Amino acids: CSVLVGRGGAGELFF.

This chain joins TRBV7-9 and TRBJ2-1; TRBD2 might be the D (5 bases). The germline V gene has CDR1 SEHNR and CDR2 FQNEAQ (reference sequence). V was clipped by 8 bases and J by 2 bases, with 10 bases between them. The CDR3 is 13 residues long. The CDR3 spells CASSSGTYNEQFF. As DNA, the CDR3 is TGTGCCAGCTCCTCGGGAACCTACAATGAGCAGTTCTTC.

This clone was found a few times. The chain employs TRBV7-9 and TRBJ2-2; D perhaps matches TRBD2 (6 bases). The CDR3 has 13 residues. V was cut by 1 base and J by 6 bases, with 6 bases left in between. Germline CDR1 and CDR2: SEHNR and FQNEAQ (reference sequence). CDR3 DNA: TGTGCCAGCAGCTTAGGCGGGGCCGGGGAGCTGTTTTTT. As protein: CASSLGGAGELFF.

The chain uses TRBV5-1 and TRBJ2-7; D might be TRBD1 or TRBD2, each matching 5 bases. The length of the CDR3 is 15 residues. Trimming removed 4 bases from V and 2 bases from J, with 16 bases in between. In germline, CDR1 is SGHRS, CDR2 YFSETQ. The CDR3: CASSPKTEGTYEQYF. The CDR3 DNA sequence: TGCGCCAGCAGCCCAAAAACAGAGGGGACCTACGAGCAGTACTTC. The full variable domain, in which reference TRBV5-1 and TRBJ2-7 provide the parts outside the CDR3, is KAGVTQTPRYLIKTRGQQVTLSCSPISGHRSVSWYQQTPGQGLQFLFEYFSETQRNKGNFPGRFSGRQFSNSRSEMNVSTLELGDSALYLCASSPKTEGTYEQYFGPGTRLTVT.

The chain couples TRBV10-3 to TRBJ2-3; TRBD2 agrees at 11 bases. The CDR3 sequence is 18 residues long. After removal of 4 bases from V and 0 bases from J, the junction contained 9 bases not matched to a gene. Germline CDR1 reads ENHRY; CDR2 reads SYGVKD. The CDR3 region has the DNA TGTGCCATCAGTGGCGGGCTAGCGGGGGGTCTTAGCACAGATACGCAGTATTTT. Its translation: CAISGGLAGGLSTDTQYF.